This is a list of T cell receptor beta chains from one sample in a study of brain T cells in children with intractable seizures. Profiling relied on immunoSEQ multiplex PCR, and the TCRdb table lists in-frame clones only, not all of them. The sample has around 340,000 clones; 93% are singletons. Specimen: peripheral blood, collected approximately 5 months after surgery. The receptors shown here come from a boy under two years old with tuberous sclerosis and intractable seizures. Both conserved end residues are part of each CDR3. The D gene is left open where the match is weak. Size tells how often a clone was seen (once, few, many) or the class of an expanded clone, and some rows leave it out.

j_call: TRBJ1-1
v_call: TRBV7-9
d_call: .
clone_size: .
cdr3_nt: TGTGCCAGCAGCTTAGGTCTCCACTCGAACACTGAAGCTTTCTTT
cdr3_aa: CASSLGLHSNTEAFF

j_call: TRBJ2-7
v_call: TRBV12-5
d_call: .
clone_size: .
cdr3_nt: TGTGCTAGTGGTTTGGGAACCGGGTACGAGCAGTACTTC
cdr3_aa: CASGLGTGYEQYF

j_call: TRBJ2-3
v_call: TRBV7-9
d_call: .
clone_size: .
cdr3_nt: TGTGCCAGCATCCGCGACCCCACAGATACGCAGTATTTT
cdr3_aa: CASIRDPTDTQYF

j_call: TRBJ1-3
v_call: TRBV19
d_call: .
clone_size: .
cdr3_nt: TGTGCCAGTAGTCCCCGAGACAGGCGCTCTGGAAACACCATATATTTT
cdr3_aa: CASSPRDRRSGNTIYF

j_call: TRBJ1-1
v_call: TRBV7-3
d_call: .
clone_size: .
cdr3_nt: TGTGCCAGCAGCTTAGCAGGGGCGCGCAGGGCGAACACTGAAGCTTTCTTT
cdr3_aa: CASSLAGARRANTEAFF

j_call: TRBJ1-2
v_call: TRBV11-1
d_call: TRBD1
clone_size: .
cdr3_nt: TGTGCCAGCAGCTCGCCCACCCGGGACAGGGGTGATGGCTACACCTTC
cdr3_aa: CASSSPTRDRGDGYTF

j_call: TRBJ2-2
v_call: TRBV5-1
d_call: .
clone_size: once
cdr3_nt: TGCGCCAGCAGCTTTGAAATGGCCGGGGAGCTGTTTTTT
cdr3_aa: CASSFEMAGELFF

j_call: TRBJ1-5
v_call: TRBV12-5
d_call: .
clone_size: .
cdr3_nt: TGTGCTAGTGCCCTCGGGGTGGGACGCAATCAGCCCCAGCATTTT
cdr3_aa: CASALGVGRNQPQHF

j_call: TRBJ1-1
v_call: TRBV6-5
d_call: .
clone_size: .
cdr3_nt: TGTGCCAGCAGTTATATGGGGGCCACTGAAGCTTTCTTT
cdr3_aa: CASSYMGATEAFF

j_call: TRBJ2-1
v_call: TRBV11-3
d_call: .
clone_size: .
cdr3_nt: TGTGCCAGCAGCTTACACAATGAGCAGTTCTTC
cdr3_aa: CASSLHNEQFF

j_call: TRBJ2-1
v_call: TRBV7-2
d_call: TRBD2
clone_size: .
cdr3_nt: TGTGCCAGCAGCTTAGGCGGGGGGGCCTACAATGAGCAGTTCTTC
cdr3_aa: CASSLGGGAYNEQFF

j_call: TRBJ2-7
v_call: TRBV13
d_call: TRBD1
clone_size: .
cdr3_nt: TGTGCCACCAAAGAAGACAGGGGGGTCGGCGAGCAGTACTTC
cdr3_aa: CATKEDRGVGEQYF

j_call: TRBJ2-2
v_call: TRBV5-8
d_call: .
clone_size: once
cdr3_nt: TGTGCCAGCAGGAAACCCGGGACCAGCACCGGGGAGCTGTTTTTT
cdr3_aa: CASRKPGTSTGELFF

j_call: TRBJ2-3
v_call: TRBV3-1/TRBV3-2
d_call: .
clone_size: .
cdr3_nt: TGTGCCAGCAGCCAAGTCTTGTCTAGCCTACTCACAGATACGCAGTATTTT
cdr3_aa: CASSQVLSSLLTDTQYF

j_call: TRBJ1-3
v_call: TRBV19
d_call: .
clone_size: .
cdr3_nt: TGTGCCAGTAGTATTTTGCAGGGAAACACCATATATTTT
cdr3_aa: CASSILQGNTIYF

j_call: TRBJ1-1
v_call: TRBV3-1/TRBV3-2
d_call: TRBD1
clone_size: .
cdr3_nt: TGTGCCAGCAGCGAACGGGACAGGGAGGGTGAAGCTTTCTTT
cdr3_aa: CASSERDREGEAFF

j_call: TRBJ2-1
v_call: TRBV28
d_call: TRBD2
clone_size: .
cdr3_nt: TGTGCCAGCAGCCCTACGGGCGGGAGGGCACACAATGAGCAGTTCTTC
cdr3_aa: CASSPTGGRAHNEQFF

j_call: TRBJ1-2
v_call: TRBV28
d_call: TRBD1
clone_size: .
cdr3_nt: TGTGCCAGCAGTGTCGACAGGCAGGGGGGAGGCTACACCTTC
cdr3_aa: CASSVDRQGGGYTF

j_call: TRBJ2-3
v_call: TRBV6-1
d_call: TRBD2
clone_size: .
cdr3_nt: TGTGCCAGCAGTGAAACGACTAGCGGGGGCACAGATACGCAGTATTTT
cdr3_aa: CASSETTSGGTDTQYF

j_call: TRBJ2-2
v_call: TRBV11-2
d_call: .
clone_size: .
cdr3_nt: TGTGCCAGCAGGTCGACCGGGGAGCTGTTTTTT
cdr3_aa: CASRSTGELFF

j_call: TRBJ1-4
v_call: TRBV5-1
d_call: .
clone_size: .
cdr3_nt: TGCGCCAGCAGCGATGAGGGACGGAAGAATGAAAAACTGTTTTTT
cdr3_aa: CASSDEGRKNEKLFF

j_call: TRBJ2-7
v_call: TRBV18
d_call: TRBD1
clone_size: .
cdr3_nt: TGTGCCAGCTCACCAAGGACAGGGAGCGACTACGAGCAGTACTTC
cdr3_aa: CASSPRTGSDYEQYF

j_call: TRBJ2-2
v_call: TRBV11-3
d_call: .
clone_size: .
cdr3_nt: TGTGCCAGCAGCTTAGACGCGGCGAACACCGGGGAGCTGTTTTTT
cdr3_aa: CASSLDAANTGELFF

j_call: TRBJ1-1
v_call: TRBV9
d_call: .
clone_size: .
cdr3_nt: TGTGCCAGCAGCGTAGATGGGGGGAACACTGAAGCTTTCTTT
cdr3_aa: CASSVDGGNTEAFF

j_call: TRBJ2-6
v_call: TRBV3-1/TRBV3-2
d_call: .
clone_size: .
cdr3_nt: TGTGCCAGCAGCCAGGCCTCAGGGGCCGGTGGGGCCAACGTCCTGACTTTC
cdr3_aa: CASSQASGAGGANVLTF

j_call: TRBJ2-7
v_call: TRBV5-1
d_call: .
clone_size: once
cdr3_nt: TGCGCCAGCAGCTTGGGGACGGTTAGCTCCTACGAGCAGTACTTC
cdr3_aa: CASSLGTVSSYEQYF

j_call: TRBJ2-5
v_call: TRBV5-4
d_call: .
clone_size: .
cdr3_nt: TGTGCCAGCAGCTTGTTAGGGGTTCCTCAAGAGACCCAGTACTTC
cdr3_aa: CASSLLGVPQETQYF

j_call: TRBJ1-1
v_call: TRBV7-6
d_call: .
clone_size: once
cdr3_nt: TGTGCCAGCAGTCCCAGACAGAACACTGAAGCTTTCTTT
cdr3_aa: CASSPRQNTEAFF

j_call: TRBJ1-6
v_call: TRBV28
d_call: .
clone_size: .
cdr3_nt: TGTGCCAGCGTTCGTGGACGGTCCTTTCTTTATAATTCACCCCTCCACTTT
cdr3_aa: CASVRGRSFLYNSPLHF

j_call: TRBJ1-2
v_call: TRBV29-1
d_call: .
clone_size: .
cdr3_nt: TGCAGCGTTGAAGTGGGGTCACTTCATGGCTACACCTTC
cdr3_aa: CSVEVGSLHGYTF

j_call: TRBJ2-3
v_call: TRBV15
d_call: TRBD2
clone_size: once
cdr3_nt: TGTGCCACCAGCAGAAAGCGGGAGGGCCAAGGTGCAGATACGCAGTATTTT
cdr3_aa: CATSRKREGQGADTQYF

j_call: TRBJ1-4
v_call: TRBV30
d_call: .
clone_size: .
cdr3_nt: TGTGCCTGGAGTGACGGCAGGGTTAATGAAAAACTGTTTTTT
cdr3_aa: CAWSDGRVNEKLFF